This entry features one T cell receptor beta chain sequence. This specimen belongs to a study of T cell changes during pregnancy in multiple sclerosis. The repertoire was sequenced with immunoSEQ multiplex PCR; TCRdb's copy has only in-frame clones and lacks some. Of tens of thousands of clones in the sample, 90% to 95% were seen once. The receptor was derived from a female donor with multiple sclerosis, enrolled in a pregnancy study. The sample in question was CD8+ T cells from peripheral blood mononuclear cells, obtained before pregnancy.

The CDR3 sequence is CASSVRGGAYNEQFF. The CDR3 nucleotides read TGTGCCAGCAGTGTACGGGGGGGAGCCTACAATGAGCAGTTCTTC. J is TRBJ2-1 and V is TRBV6-1; TRBD2 matches at 8 bases. Germline loops: CDR1 MNHNS, CDR2 SASEGT. The CDR3 runs 15 residues. V shed 4 bases and J 2 bases; nucleotides not matched to a gene: 4.